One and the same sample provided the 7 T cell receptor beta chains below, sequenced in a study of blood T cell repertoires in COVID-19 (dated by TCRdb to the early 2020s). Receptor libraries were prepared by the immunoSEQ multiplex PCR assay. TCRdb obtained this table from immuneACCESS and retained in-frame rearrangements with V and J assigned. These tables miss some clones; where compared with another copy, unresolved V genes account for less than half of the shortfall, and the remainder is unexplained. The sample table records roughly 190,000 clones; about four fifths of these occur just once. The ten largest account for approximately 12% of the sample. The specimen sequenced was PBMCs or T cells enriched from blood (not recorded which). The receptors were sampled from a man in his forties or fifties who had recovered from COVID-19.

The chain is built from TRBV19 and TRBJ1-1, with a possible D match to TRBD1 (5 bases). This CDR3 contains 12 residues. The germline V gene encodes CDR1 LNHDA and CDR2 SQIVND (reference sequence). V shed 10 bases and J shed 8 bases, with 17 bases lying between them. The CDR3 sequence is CATSRGKGEAFF. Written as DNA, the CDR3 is TGTGCCACCAGTCGGGGGAAAGGCGAAGCTTTCTTT.

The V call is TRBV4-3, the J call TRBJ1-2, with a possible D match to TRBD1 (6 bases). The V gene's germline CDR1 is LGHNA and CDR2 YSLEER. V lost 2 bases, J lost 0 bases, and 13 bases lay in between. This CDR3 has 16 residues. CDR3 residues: CASSQSPTGSNYGYTF. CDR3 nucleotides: TGCGCCAGCAGCCAAAGCCCCACAGGGTCTAACTATGGCTACACCTTC.

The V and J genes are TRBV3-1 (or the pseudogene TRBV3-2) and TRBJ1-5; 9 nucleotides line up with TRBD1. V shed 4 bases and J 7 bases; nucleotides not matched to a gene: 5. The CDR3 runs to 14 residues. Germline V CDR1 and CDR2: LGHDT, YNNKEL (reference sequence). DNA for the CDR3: TGTGCCAGCAGCCCCCGACAGGGGGGACAGCCCCAGCATTTT. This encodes CASSPRQGGQPQHF.

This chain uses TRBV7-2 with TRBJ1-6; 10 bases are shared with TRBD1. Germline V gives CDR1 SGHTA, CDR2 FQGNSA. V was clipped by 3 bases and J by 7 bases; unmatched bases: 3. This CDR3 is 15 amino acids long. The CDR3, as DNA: TGTGCCAGCAGCTTCGACAGGGGGCAAAATTCACCCCTCCACTTT. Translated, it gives CASSFDRGQNSPLHF.

CDR3 DNA: TGCGCCAGCGCGGGCGGGGGTCGCGATACGCAGTATTTT. Translation: CASAGGGRDTQYF. V and J are TRBV5-1 and TRBJ2-3; TRBD2 aligns across 7 bases. This CDR3 has 13 amino acids. Unmatched junction bases numbered 8, after V lost 7 bases and J lost 6 bases. From germline, CDR1 is SGHRS and CDR2 YFSETQ.

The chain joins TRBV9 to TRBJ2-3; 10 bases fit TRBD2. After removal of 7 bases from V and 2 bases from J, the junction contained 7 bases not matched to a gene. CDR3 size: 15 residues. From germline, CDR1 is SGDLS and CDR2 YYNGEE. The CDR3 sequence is CASGYSGRTTDTQYF. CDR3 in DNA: TGTGCCAGCGGATATAGCGGGAGGACCACAGATACGCAGTATTTT.

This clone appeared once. CDR3 amino acids: CASRWSGVGEETQYF. The DNA for the CDR3 is TGTGCCAGCAGGTGGAGCGGGGTTGGTGAAGAGACCCAGTACTTC. The chain links TRBV6-5 to TRBJ2-5, with TRBD2 matching 7 bases. The ends lost 6 bases at V and 3 bases at J; junction bases unmatched: 10. This CDR3 is built from 15 residues. CDR1 is MNHEY, CDR2 SVGAGI, per germline.